The table lists the clone carrying this T cell receptor beta chain with a few counts. Its specificity is not known. These data originate in a study of T cells after yellow fever vaccination. Study-wide results and caveats: The secondary T-cell response peaked on day 5, not day 15, but was weaker. CD4 and CD8 compartments shared a small share of clonotypes, likely from convergent recombination. FACS-sorted repertoires could contain abundant clonotypes contaminating from the bulk population.

Generation of TCR cDNA used 5'RACE template switching (which added a universal primer site and UMIs). TCRdb recomputed calls from the 5' RACE reads with MiXCR, one row per CDR3 protein. Of around 100,000 distinct CDR3 sequences in the sample, around 8.6% were seen once. Germline CDR1 is LNHDA and CDR2 is SQIVND (reference sequence). Trimming pared 7 bases from V and 5 bases from J, leaving 12 bases between. This CDR3 has 13 amino acids. The chain couples TRBV19 to TRBJ1-5; no firm D call. The source is a young man who received the YFV17D yellow fever vaccine. The sequenced sample was CD8+ T cells sorted from PBMCs, obtained 45 days after the yellow fever booster vaccination. CDR3 nucleotides: TGTGCCAGTAAGACCACAGAGGATCAGCCCCAGCATTTT. Its translation is CASKTTEDQPQHF.